Below are 2 T cell receptor beta chains sequenced from a single sample in a study of metastatic and nonmetastatic thyroid tumors. All patients were untreated before thyroid surgery. Using MiXCR, TCRdb re-called clones from the PCR reads. The table has around 45,000 clones, about 3.2% seen once. The sample was blood. The receptors were gathered from a female donor with papillary thyroid cancer or a benign thyroid nodule (not recorded which). Some clones in this sample may be carry-over from other donors' samples.

The chain links TRBV6-2 or TRBV6-3 to TRBJ2-3; tentatively, D is TRBD2 (7 bases). This CDR3 has 14 residues. Germline CDR1 reads MNHEY; CDR2 reads SVGEGT. The V gene lost 8 bases and the J gene lost 4 bases, with 16 bases spanning the gap. CDR3 loop: CASSSGGFADTQYF. In nucleotides, the CDR3 is TGTGCCAGCTCTTCGGGGGGCTTTGCAGATACGCAGTATTTT.

This clone was recorded many times. It may be a read error: a sequence one base away is much more abundant. The rearrangement uses TRBV6-1 and TRBJ1-2; 9 positions match TRBD1. This CDR3 is built from 15 residues. Germline loops: CDR1 MNHNS, CDR2 SASEGT. The chain's CDR3 is CASSEQSGQGYGYAF. DNA of the CDR3: TGTGCCAGCAGTGAACAATCGGGACAGGGATACGGCTACGCCTTC.